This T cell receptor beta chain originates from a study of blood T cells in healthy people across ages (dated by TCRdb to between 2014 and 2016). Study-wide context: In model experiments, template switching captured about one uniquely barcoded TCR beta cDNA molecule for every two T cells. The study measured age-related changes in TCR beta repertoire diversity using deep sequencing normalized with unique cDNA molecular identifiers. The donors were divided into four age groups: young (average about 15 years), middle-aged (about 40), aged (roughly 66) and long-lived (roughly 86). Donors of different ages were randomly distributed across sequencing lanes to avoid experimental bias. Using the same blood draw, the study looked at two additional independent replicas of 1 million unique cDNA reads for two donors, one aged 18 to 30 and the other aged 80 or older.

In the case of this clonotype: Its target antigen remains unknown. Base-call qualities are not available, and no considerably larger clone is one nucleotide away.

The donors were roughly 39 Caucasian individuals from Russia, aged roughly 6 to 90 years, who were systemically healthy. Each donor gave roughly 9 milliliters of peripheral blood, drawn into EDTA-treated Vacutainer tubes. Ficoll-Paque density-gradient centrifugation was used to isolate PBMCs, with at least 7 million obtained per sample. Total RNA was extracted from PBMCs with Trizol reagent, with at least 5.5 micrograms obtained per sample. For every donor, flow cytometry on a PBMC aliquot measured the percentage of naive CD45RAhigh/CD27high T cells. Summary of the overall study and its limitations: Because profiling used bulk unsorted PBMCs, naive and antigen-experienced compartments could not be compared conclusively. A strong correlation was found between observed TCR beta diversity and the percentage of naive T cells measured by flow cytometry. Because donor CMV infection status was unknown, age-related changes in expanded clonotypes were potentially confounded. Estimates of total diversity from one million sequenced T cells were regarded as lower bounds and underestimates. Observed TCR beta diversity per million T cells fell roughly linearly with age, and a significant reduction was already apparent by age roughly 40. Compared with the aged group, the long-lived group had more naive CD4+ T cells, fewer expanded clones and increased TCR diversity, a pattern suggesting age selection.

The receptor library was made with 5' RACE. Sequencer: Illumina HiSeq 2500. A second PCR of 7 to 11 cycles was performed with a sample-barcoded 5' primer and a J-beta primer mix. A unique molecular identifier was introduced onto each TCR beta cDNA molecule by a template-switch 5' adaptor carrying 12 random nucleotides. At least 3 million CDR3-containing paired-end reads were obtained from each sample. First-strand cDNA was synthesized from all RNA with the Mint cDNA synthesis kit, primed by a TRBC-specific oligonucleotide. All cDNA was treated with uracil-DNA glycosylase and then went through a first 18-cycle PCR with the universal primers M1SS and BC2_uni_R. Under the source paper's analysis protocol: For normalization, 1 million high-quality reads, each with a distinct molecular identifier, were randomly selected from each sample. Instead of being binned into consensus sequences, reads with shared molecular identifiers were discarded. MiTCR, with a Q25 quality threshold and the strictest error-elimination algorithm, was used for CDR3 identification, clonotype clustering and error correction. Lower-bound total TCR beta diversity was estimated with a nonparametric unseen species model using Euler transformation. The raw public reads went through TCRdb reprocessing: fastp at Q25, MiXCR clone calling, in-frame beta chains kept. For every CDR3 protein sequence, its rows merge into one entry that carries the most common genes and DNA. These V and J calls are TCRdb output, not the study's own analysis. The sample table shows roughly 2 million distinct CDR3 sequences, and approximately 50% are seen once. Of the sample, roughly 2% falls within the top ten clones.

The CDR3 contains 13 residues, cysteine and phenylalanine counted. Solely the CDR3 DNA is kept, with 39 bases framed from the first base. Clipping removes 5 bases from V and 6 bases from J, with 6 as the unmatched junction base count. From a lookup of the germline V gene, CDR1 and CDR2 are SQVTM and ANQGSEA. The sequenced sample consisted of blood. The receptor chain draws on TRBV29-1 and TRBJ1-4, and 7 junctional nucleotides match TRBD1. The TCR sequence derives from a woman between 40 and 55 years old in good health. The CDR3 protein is CSVNRGGDEKLFF. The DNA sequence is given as TGCAGCGTTAACAGGGGAGGGGATGAAAAACTGTTTTTT.